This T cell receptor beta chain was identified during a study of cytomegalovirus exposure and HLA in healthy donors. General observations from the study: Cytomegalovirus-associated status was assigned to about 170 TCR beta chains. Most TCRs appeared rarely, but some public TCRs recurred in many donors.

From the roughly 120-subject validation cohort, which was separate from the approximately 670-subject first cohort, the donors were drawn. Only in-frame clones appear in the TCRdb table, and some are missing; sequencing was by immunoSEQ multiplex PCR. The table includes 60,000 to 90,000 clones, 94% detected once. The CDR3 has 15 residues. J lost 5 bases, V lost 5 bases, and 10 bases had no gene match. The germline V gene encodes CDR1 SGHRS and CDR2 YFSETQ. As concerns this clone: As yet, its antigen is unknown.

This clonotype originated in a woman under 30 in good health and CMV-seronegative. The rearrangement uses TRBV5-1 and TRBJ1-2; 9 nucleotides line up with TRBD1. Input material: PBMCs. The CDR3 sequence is CASSRGQGTTYGYTF. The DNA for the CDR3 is TGCGCCAGCAGTCGTGGACAGGGGACGACTTATGGCTACACCTTC.